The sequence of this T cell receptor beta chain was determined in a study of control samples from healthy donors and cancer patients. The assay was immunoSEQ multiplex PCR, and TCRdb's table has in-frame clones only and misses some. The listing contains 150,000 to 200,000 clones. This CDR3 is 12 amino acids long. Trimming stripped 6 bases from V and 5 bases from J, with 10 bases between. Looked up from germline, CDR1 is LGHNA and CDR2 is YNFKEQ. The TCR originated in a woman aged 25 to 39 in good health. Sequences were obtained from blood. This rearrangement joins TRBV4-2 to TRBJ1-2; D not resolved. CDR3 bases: TGTGCCAGCAGGTACACAGATTATGGCTACACCTTC. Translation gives CASRYTDYGYTF.